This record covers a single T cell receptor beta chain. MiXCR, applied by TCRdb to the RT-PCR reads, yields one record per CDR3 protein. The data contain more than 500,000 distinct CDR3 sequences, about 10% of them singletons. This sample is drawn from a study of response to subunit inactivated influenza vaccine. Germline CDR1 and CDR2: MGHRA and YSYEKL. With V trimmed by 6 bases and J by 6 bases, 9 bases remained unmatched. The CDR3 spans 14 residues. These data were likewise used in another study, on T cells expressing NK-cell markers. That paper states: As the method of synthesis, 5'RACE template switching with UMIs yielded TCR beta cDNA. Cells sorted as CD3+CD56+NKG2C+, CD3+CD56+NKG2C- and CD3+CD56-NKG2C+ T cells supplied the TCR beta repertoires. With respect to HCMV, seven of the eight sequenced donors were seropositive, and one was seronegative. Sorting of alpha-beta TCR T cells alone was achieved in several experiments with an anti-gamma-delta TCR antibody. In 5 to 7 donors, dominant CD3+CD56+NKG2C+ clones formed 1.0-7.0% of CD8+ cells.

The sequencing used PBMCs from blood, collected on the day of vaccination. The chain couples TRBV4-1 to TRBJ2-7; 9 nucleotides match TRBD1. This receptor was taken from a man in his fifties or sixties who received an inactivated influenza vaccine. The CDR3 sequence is CASRETGQGTEQYF. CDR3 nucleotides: TGCGCCAGCAGAGAAACGGGACAGGGAACCGAGCAGTACTTC.